This TCR beta chain was found in a study of identical twins (dated by TCRdb to 2016 to 2017). At the level of the whole study: To test whether fetal clonotypes persist, the study used deep sequencing on TCR alpha and beta repertoires from monozygotic twins, unrelated adults of various ages, and cord blood. Replicate twin experiments were performed at different times using different library preparation protocols to rule out contamination. Points the paper makes about the study in general: Because the same donors could not be followed over many years, the conclusions relied on cross-sectional statistical analysis. Invariant T cells such as MAIT and iNKT could partly confound zero-insertion analyses, although diverse VJ usage argued against such confounding for most clonotypes. Abundant cord blood beta clonotypes carried fewer insertions; young adult naive repertoires showed a weaker similar trend, while memory repertoires showed none. In monozygotic twins, out-of-frame TCR alpha sharing was systematically underestimated by recombination models, although the models agreed with sharing between unrelated individuals. A weaker excess of twin sharing was found in beta out-of-frame sequences because the signal-to-noise ratio was lowered by fewer shared sequences. Out-of-frame TCR alpha sequences shared between twins showed an excess of low generation-probability sequences compared with coincidental sharing between unrelated individuals.

All donors were healthy Caucasians. Three pairs of female monozygotic twins, all aged about 18 to 29 years, made up the twin cohort. Peripheral blood mononuclear cells were the source from which RNA for the TCR libraries was isolated. Preparation of the library involved 5' RACE. Data came from an Illumina HiSeq 2000. A universal primer binding site was added through template switching, and the final cDNA carried a unique molecular identifier so that TCR cDNA molecules could be counted accurately. First-strand cDNA for TCR alpha and beta chains was synthesized from specific primers in the conserved constant-segment region. Each cDNA library was double barcoded, with a SMART-Mk sample barcode plus Illumina barcodes, to control for contamination. TruSeq adapter sequences along with Illumina sample barcodes were introduced in two successive PCR steps. The TCR alpha and beta cDNA libraries were sequenced on the Illumina HiSeq platform using custom primers. The authors processed their data as follows. MiGEC was used to process raw reads and extract unique molecular identifiers, and MiXCR was used to find CDR3 positions. Recombination models were inferred per individual with the repgenHMM and IGoR tools using an EM algorithm. Shared clonotype analysis was performed with the tcR package in R, normalizing sharing by the product of cloneset sizes. To study raw recombination without the effects of thymic and clonal selection, out-of-frame nonproductive sequences were analyzed. TCRdb reanalyzed the raw reads on its own, using fastp at Q25 for trimming and MiXCR for clone calling, and kept in-frame beta chains. Rows are combined by CDR3 protein, so each entry shows the most common genes and DNA. What appears here as the V and J calls and clone size reflects TCRdb's work, not the paper's. This sample gives 690,000 or so distinct CDR3 sequences in total; around 8.3% of them show up just once. Clones ranked in the top ten supply roughly 0.9% of the sample.

CDR3 length: 15 amino acids, cysteine to phenylalanine. Solely the CDR3 DNA is kept, with 45 bases framed from the first base. The junction shows trimming of 0 bases on V and 2 bases on J, plus 9 bases between the germline ends. From the germline V gene, CDR1 is SGHTA and CDR2 is FQGNSA. Comments on this clonotype: Its specific antigen is unknown. Nothing much larger sits one base from this clone, and base qualities are not available.

These data were also reused for a study on yellow fever vaccine responses in identical twins. The second study's authors report: According to the authors, the vaccine-induced T cell response in identical twins seemed to be partly convergent and partly specific to each individual. Focusing on identical twins, the study followed the T cell clones that responded to the vaccine, and did so with precision.

The sequence was obtained from a young woman in good health. The sequencing sample was made of PBMCs. The sequence is built from TRBV7-2 and TRBJ2-3, with TRBD2 tentatively as D gene (5 bases match). CDR3 protein: CASSLAPDSTDTQYF. The nucleotide sequence is TGTGCCAGCAGCTTAGCGCCGGACTCCACAGATACGCAGTATTTT.